Listed below are T cell receptor beta chains from one sample, sequenced in a study of blood T cells in healthy people across ages. Each CDR3 protein is one row after TCRdb ran MiXCR on the 5' RACE reads. This table holds 700,000 to 1,000,000 distinct CDR3 sequences, around 42% found once. Specimen: blood. The receptor set was obtained from a man aged 55-75 years in good health. Both conserved end residues are part of each CDR3. Each record gives: CDR3 DNA, CDR3 protein, D gene, J gene, V gene, clone size. A D gene is named only where the DNA matches it firmly. Only part of the rows carry a size: once, few, many, or a class if the clone is expanded.

DNA: TGCGCCAGCAGCACGACTCCCTATGAGCAGTTCTTC
CDR3: CASSTTPYEQFF
D: NA
J: TRBJ2-1
V: TRBV5-1
size: NA

DNA: TGTGCCAGCACCACCCAAACAAGTACAGAGACCCAGTACTTC
CDR3: CASTTQTSTETQYF
D: NA
J: TRBJ2-5
V: TRBV7-2
size: NA

DNA: TGTGCTAGTGGTTTGGGGACAAGCCGCTACACCTTC
CDR3: CASGLGTSRYTF
D: NA
J: TRBJ1-2
V: TRBV12-5
size: NA

DNA: TGCGCCAGCAGCCAAAATCAAACAGGGGTTTCCTACGAGCAGTACTTC
CDR3: CASSQNQTGVSYEQYF
D: TRBD1
J: TRBJ2-7
V: TRBV4-1
size: NA

DNA: TGTGCCAGCTCCCTTAGCAGGGGGAAGTCTGGCAATGAGCAGTTCTTC
CDR3: CASSLSRGKSGNEQFF
D: TRBD1
J: TRBJ2-1
V: TRBV18
size: NA

DNA: TGTGCCAGCAGCTCCGGGGGAGTTCCTAATGAAAAACTGTTTTTT
CDR3: CASSSGGVPNEKLFF
D: NA
J: TRBJ1-4
V: TRBV3-1
size: few

DNA: TGTGCCAGCAGCTTTGCCCCCGCGAACACCGGGGAGCTGTTTTTT
CDR3: CASSFAPANTGELFF
D: NA
J: TRBJ2-2
V: TRBV5-6
size: NA

DNA: TGCGCCAGCAGCTTGCCCCAGGGTGGCAACACTGAAGCTTTCTTT
CDR3: CASSLPQGGNTEAFF
D: NA
J: TRBJ1-1
V: TRBV5-1
size: few

DNA: TGTGCCAGCAGTTCGGAGATGGCCGAGACCCAGTACTTC
CDR3: CASSSEMAETQYF
D: NA
J: TRBJ2-5
V: TRBV12-3/TRBV12-4
size: NA

DNA: TGCGCCAGCAGCTCGGAGGGTCGCAATGAAAAACTGTTTTTT
CDR3: CASSSEGRNEKLFF
D: NA
J: TRBJ1-4
V: TRBV5-1
size: few

DNA: TGTGCCTGCAGCCTAAGTGGCTATAACTATGGCTACACCTTC
CDR3: CACSLSGYNYGYTF
D: NA
J: TRBJ1-2
V: TRBV7-9
size: NA

DNA: TGTGCCAGCAGGTACGACGGTGGCACTGAAGCTTTCTTT
CDR3: CASRYDGGTEAFF
D: NA
J: TRBJ1-1
V: TRBV6-6
size: few

DNA: TGTGCCAGCAGTCCCTCCCGACGGGGCACCGATGGCTACACCTTC
CDR3: CASSPSRRGTDGYTF
D: NA
J: TRBJ1-2
V: TRBV27
size: NA

DNA: TGTGCCAGCAGTCCCACTGGGAAACGAAACATTCAGTACTTC
CDR3: CASSPTGKRNIQYF
D: NA
J: TRBJ2-4
V: TRBV6-5
size: NA

DNA: TGTGCCAGCAGATCCACAGGACGCAATGAGCAGTTCTTC
CDR3: CASRSTGRNEQFF
D: NA
J: TRBJ2-1
V: TRBV3-1
size: NA

DNA: TGCGCCAGCAGCCAGCAGATGGACAGGGACGAAAAACTGTTTTTT
CDR3: CASSQQMDRDEKLFF
D: TRBD1
J: TRBJ1-4
V: TRBV4-1
size: NA

DNA: TGCAGTGCTAGATCTGGACAGAGGGCGGCGGGTCAGCCCCAGCATTTT
CDR3: CSARSGQRAAGQPQHF
D: NA
J: TRBJ1-5
V: TRBV20-1
size: NA

DNA: TGCGCCAGCAGTATATGGACAGCGTCATCCTGCGAGCAGTACTTC
CDR3: CASSIWTASSCEQYF
D: NA
J: TRBJ2-7
V: TRBV5-1
size: NA

DNA: TGTGCCAGCAGCTGGAAGTCGCACACAGATACGCAGTATTTT
CDR3: CASSWKSHTDTQYF
D: NA
J: TRBJ2-3
V: TRBV5-5
size: few

DNA: TGTGCCAGCAGCTTAGAACTGACTGGCAATGAGCAGTTCTTC
CDR3: CASSLELTGNEQFF
D: NA
J: TRBJ2-1
V: TRBV7-2
size: NA

DNA: TGCAGTGCTAGACAGGGTGGCTACACCTTC
CDR3: CSARQGGYTF
D: NA
J: TRBJ1-2
V: TRBV20-1
size: few

DNA: TGTGCCAGCAGTTCGACAGGGAGACAGACCCAGTACTTC
CDR3: CASSSTGRQTQYF
D: TRBD1
J: TRBJ2-5
V: TRBV12-3/TRBV12-4
size: NA

DNA: TGTGCCAGCATGCAAGGAATTAGCAATCAGCCCCAGCATTTT
CDR3: CASMQGISNQPQHF
D: NA
J: TRBJ1-5
V: TRBV2
size: few

DNA: TGCAGCGTTGAAGATCTGCTGCCAGTCAACACTGAAGCTTTCTTT
CDR3: CSVEDLLPVNTEAFF
D: NA
J: TRBJ1-1
V: TRBV29-1
size: NA

DNA: TGTGCCAGCAGTCAAGGCGGAGATGGTTACGAGCAGTACTTC
CDR3: CASSQGGDGYEQYF
D: NA
J: TRBJ2-7
V: TRBV2
size: NA

DNA: TGTGCCAGCACCGCGGAGGGGCCAAACATTCAGTACTTC
CDR3: CASTAEGPNIQYF
D: NA
J: TRBJ2-4
V: TRBV12-3/TRBV12-4
size: NA

DNA: TGTGCCAGCAGTTGGGGACTAGCGGGGGGGAGCTCCTACAATGAGCAGTTCTTC
CDR3: CASSWGLAGGSSYNEQFF
D: TRBD2
J: TRBJ2-1
V: TRBV6-2/TRBV6-3
size: once

DNA: TGTGCCAGCACACTGGGAGCGGTGACCTACAATGAGCAGTTCTTC
CDR3: CASTLGAVTYNEQFF
D: NA
J: TRBJ2-1
V: TRBV28
size: few

DNA: TGTGCCAGCAGCTTAGTCGGGCAGGCTAGCGGGAGATACAATGAGCAGTTCTTC
CDR3: CASSLVGQASGRYNEQFF
D: TRBD2
J: TRBJ2-1
V: TRBV7-2
size: NA

DNA: TGCAGTGCTATCCACCCTATGGGCACCTACAATGAGCAGTTCTTC
CDR3: CSAIHPMGTYNEQFF
D: NA
J: TRBJ2-1
V: TRBV20-1
size: NA

DNA: TGTGCCAGCAGTTTCGGGCTCGAGCAGTACTTC
CDR3: CASSFGLEQYF
D: NA
J: TRBJ2-7
V: TRBV12-3/TRBV12-4
size: few

DNA: TGCAGTGCTTCGCCCAGTAATAGCAATCAGCCCCAGCATTTT
CDR3: CSASPSNSNQPQHF
D: NA
J: TRBJ1-5
V: TRBV20-1
size: NA

DNA: TGCAGTGCTAGAACCCCTAGCGGGCAAGAGACCCAGTACTTC
CDR3: CSARTPSGQETQYF
D: TRBD2
J: TRBJ2-5
V: TRBV20-1
size: NA

DNA: TGCAGTGCTAGAGTACCCAGGAGCGGGGGGTACAATGAGCAGTTCTTC
CDR3: CSARVPRSGGYNEQFF
D: TRBD2
J: TRBJ2-1
V: TRBV20-1
size: NA

DNA: TGTGCCAGCAGGGCGGACAGGGGAGGCAATCAGCCCCAGCATTTT
CDR3: CASRADRGGNQPQHF
D: TRBD1
J: TRBJ1-5
V: TRBV2
size: NA

DNA: TGTGCCAGCAGTCAGAACTCGAACACCGGGGAGCTGTTTTTT
CDR3: CASSQNSNTGELFF
D: NA
J: TRBJ2-2
V: TRBV27
size: NA

DNA: TGTGCCAGCAGCCCGTCGACAACTAATGAAAAACTGTTTTTT
CDR3: CASSPSTTNEKLFF
D: NA
J: TRBJ1-4
V: TRBV7-9
size: few

DNA: TGTGCCAGCAGTCCTACTAGCGGGGGTATTAGAGATACGCAGTATTTT
CDR3: CASSPTSGGIRDTQYF
D: TRBD2
J: TRBJ2-3
V: TRBV12-3/TRBV12-4
size: NA

DNA: TGTGCCATCCGCTCAGACACAGGGGGGCGAAATGAAAAACTGTTTTTT
CDR3: CAIRSDTGGRNEKLFF
D: TRBD1
J: TRBJ1-4
V: TRBV10-3
size: once

DNA: TGCAGTGCCACGGGACTAGCGGGGGGCAATGAGCAGTTCTTC
CDR3: CSATGLAGGNEQFF
D: TRBD2
J: TRBJ2-1
V: TRBV20-1
size: few

DNA: TGCAGCCTCCGACTCGACAATGAGCAGTACTTC
CDR3: CSLRLDNEQYF
D: NA
J: TRBJ2-5
V: TRBV20-1
size: NA

DNA: TGCAGTGCTAGATACAGGGGCACCCAAGAGACCCAGTACTTC
CDR3: CSARYRGTQETQYF
D: TRBD1
J: TRBJ2-5
V: TRBV20-1
size: many

DNA: TGTGCCAGCAATAGCGGGGGGGCGACCTACGAGCAGTACTTC
CDR3: CASNSGGATYEQYF
D: TRBD2
J: TRBJ2-7
V: TRBV7-2
size: NA

DNA: TGTGCCAGCAGTATTTTTGGCAATCAGCCCCAGCATTTT
CDR3: CASSIFGNQPQHF
D: NA
J: TRBJ1-5
V: TRBV27
size: NA

DNA: TGTGCCAGCACAGGGGTTGGGGAGACCCAGTACTTC
CDR3: CASTGVGETQYF
D: NA
J: TRBJ2-5
V: TRBV3-1
size: few

DNA: TGTGCCAGCAGTCCCTCCGGGACAGGGGGCGAGCAGTACTTC
CDR3: CASSPSGTGGEQYF
D: TRBD1
J: TRBJ2-7
V: TRBV6-5
size: NA

DNA: TGTGCCAGCAGCGTAACCGCACAGGGGCGGAGGGAGCAGTTGTTC
CDR3: CASSVTAQGRREQLF
D: NA
J: TRBJ2-1
V: TRBV7-2
size: NA

DNA: TGTGCCAGCAGCTTAGTTCCCTACGAGCAGTTCTTC
CDR3: CASSLVPYEQFF
D: NA
J: TRBJ2-1
V: TRBV7-2
size: NA

DNA: TGCAGTGCTTTGGACAGGGGAGTTGGGGAGACCCAGTACTTC
CDR3: CSALDRGVGETQYF
D: TRBD1
J: TRBJ2-5
V: TRBV20-1
size: NA

DNA: TGCAGTGCGCGAGCCGGGGATTCACCCCTCCACTTT
CDR3: CSARAGDSPLHF
D: NA
J: TRBJ1-6
V: TRBV20-1
size: few

DNA: TGTGCCAGCAGTGCTCACGGGGAAGAGACCCAGTACTTC
CDR3: CASSAHGEETQYF
D: NA
J: TRBJ2-5
V: TRBV25-1
size: few

DNA: TGCGCCAGCACCCAAGATGTGGGGACAGGGGTCGGTACGCAGTATTTT
CDR3: CASTQDVGTGVGTQYF
D: TRBD1
J: TRBJ2-3
V: TRBV4-3
size: NA

DNA: TGTGCCAGCAGTCGAGACAGGGTGAGCTCCTACGAGCAGTACTTC
CDR3: CASSRDRVSSYEQYF
D: TRBD1
J: TRBJ2-7
V: TRBV14
size: NA